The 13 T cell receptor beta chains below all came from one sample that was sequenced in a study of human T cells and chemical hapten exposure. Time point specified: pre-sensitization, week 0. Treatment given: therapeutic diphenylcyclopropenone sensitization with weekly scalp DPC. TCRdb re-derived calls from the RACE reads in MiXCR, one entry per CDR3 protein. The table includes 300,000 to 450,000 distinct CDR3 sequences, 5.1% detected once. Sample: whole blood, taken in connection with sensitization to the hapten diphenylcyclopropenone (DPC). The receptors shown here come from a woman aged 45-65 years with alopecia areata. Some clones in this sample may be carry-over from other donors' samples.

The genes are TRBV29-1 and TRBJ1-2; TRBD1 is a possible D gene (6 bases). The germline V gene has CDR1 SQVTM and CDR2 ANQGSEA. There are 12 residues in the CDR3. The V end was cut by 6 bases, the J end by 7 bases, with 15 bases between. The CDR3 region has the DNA TGCAGCGTCCCTCTGGGCAGGGGTGGCTACACCTTC. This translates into CSVPLGRGGYTF.

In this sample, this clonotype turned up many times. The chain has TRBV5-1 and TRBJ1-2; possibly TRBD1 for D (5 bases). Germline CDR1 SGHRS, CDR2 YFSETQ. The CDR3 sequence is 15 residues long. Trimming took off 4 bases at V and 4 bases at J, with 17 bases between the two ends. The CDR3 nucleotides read TGCGCCAGCAGCCAACTGGAGGGGAGGGGCTATGGCTACACCTTC. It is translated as CASSQLEGRGYGYTF.

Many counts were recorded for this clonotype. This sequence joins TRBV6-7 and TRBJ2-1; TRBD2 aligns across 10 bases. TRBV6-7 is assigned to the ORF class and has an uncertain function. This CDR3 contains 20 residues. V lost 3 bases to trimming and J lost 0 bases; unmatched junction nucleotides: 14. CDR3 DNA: TGTGCCAGCAGTTATCCGATAGCGGGAGGAGCTTTTGGCTCCTACAATGAGCAGTTCTTC. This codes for CASSYPIAGGAFGSYNEQFF.

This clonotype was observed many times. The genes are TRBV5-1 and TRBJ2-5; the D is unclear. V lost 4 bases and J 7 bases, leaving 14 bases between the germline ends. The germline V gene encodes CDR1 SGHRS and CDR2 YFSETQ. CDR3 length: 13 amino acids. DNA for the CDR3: TGCGCCAGCAGCACAGAGATCCTTGGGACCCAGTACTTC. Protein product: CASSTEILGTQYF. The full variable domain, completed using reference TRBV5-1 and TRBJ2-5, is KAGVTQTPRYLIKTRGQQVTLSCSPISGHRSVSWYQQTPGQGLQFLFEYFSETQRNKGNFPGRFSGRQFSNSRSEMNVSTLELGDSALYLCASSTEILGTQYFGPGTRLLVL.

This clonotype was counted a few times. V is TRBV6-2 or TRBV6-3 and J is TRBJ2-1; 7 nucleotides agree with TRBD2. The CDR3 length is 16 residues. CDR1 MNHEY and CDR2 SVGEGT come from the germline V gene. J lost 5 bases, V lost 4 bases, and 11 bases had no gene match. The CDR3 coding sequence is TGTGCCAGCAGTTGGGGGGGACCCCGGGGTCACAATGAGCAGTTCTTC. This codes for CASSWGGPRGHNEQFF.

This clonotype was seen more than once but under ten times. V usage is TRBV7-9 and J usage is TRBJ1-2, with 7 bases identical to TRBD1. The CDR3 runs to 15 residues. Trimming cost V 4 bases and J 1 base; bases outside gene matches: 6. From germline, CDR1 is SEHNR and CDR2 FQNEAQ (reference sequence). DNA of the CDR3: TGTGCCAGCAGCTCACCGGGACAGAGTAACTATGGCTACACCTTC. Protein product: CASSSPGQSNYGYTF.

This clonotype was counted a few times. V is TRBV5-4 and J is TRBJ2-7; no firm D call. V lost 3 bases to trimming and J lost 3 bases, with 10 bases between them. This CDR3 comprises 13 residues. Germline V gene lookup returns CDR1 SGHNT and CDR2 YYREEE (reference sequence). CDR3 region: CASSSGLYYEQYF. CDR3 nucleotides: TGTGCCAGCAGCTCGGGCCTGTACTACGAGCAGTACTTC.

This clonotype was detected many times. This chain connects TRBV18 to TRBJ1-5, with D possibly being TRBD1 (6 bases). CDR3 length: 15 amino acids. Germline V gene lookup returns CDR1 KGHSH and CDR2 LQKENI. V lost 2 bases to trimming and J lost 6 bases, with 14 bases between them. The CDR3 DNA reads TGTGCCAGCTCACCATCACAGGGACGGAGTCAGCCCCAGCATTTT. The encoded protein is CASSPSQGRSQPQHF. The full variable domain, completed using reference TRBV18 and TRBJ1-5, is NAGVMQNPRHLVRRRGQEARLRCSPMKGHSHVYWYRQLPEEGLKFMVYLQKENIIDESGMPKERFSAEFPKEGPSILRIQQVVRGDSAAYFCASSPSQGRSQPQHFGDGTRLSIL.

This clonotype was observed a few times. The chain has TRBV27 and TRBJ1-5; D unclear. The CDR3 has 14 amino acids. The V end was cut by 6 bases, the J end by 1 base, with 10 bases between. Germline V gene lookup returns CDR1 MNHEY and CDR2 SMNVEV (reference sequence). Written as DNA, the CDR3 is TGTGCCAGCAGCAATTGGCCCAGCAATCAGCCCCAGCATTTT. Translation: CASSNWPSNQPQHF.

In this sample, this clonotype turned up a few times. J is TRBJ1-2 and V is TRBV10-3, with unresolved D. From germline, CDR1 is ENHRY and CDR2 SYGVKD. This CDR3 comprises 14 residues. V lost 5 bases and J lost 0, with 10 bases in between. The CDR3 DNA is TGTGCCATCAGTAAGGGAGTAGCTAACTATGGCTACACCTTC. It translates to CAISKGVANYGYTF.

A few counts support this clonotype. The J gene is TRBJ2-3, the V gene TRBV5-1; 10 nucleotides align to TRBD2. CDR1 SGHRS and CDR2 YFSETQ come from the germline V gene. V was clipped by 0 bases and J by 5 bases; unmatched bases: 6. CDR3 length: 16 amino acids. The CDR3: CASSLASAGGLDTQYF. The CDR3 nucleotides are TGCGCCAGCAGCTTGGCCTCAGCGGGGGGGCTAGATACGCAGTATTTT.

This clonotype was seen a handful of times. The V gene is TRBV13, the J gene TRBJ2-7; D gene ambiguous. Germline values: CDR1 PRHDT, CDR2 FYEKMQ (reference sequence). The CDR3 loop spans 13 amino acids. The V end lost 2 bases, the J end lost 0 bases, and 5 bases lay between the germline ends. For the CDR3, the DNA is TGTGCCAGCAGCTTAAGGCTCTCCTACGAGCAGTACTTC. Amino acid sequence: CASSLRLSYEQYF.

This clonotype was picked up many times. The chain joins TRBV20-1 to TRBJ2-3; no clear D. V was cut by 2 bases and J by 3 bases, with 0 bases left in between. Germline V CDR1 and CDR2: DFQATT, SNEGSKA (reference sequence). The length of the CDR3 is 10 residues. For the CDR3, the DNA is TGCAGTGCTAGAACAGATACGCAGTATTTT. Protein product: CSARTDTQYF.